This is a list of T cell receptor beta chains from one sample in a study of long-term antiretroviral therapy in people with HIV. Sequenced by immunoSEQ multiplex PCR; TCRdb stores in-frame clones only, minus some. Of about 11,000 clones listed, about 80% are singletons. Sample: unsorted PBMCs, taken 7.2 years after starting antiretroviral therapy. The source of these receptors is a man aged 50-60 years with HIV. Each CDR3 is given with its conserved first and last residue. D genes are given only for firm matches. Size is stated for part of the rows, as once, few or many counts, or as a class when the clone is expanded.

TRBV7-9	-	-	TRBJ2-7	TGTGCCAGCAGCTCACAGGGTGAGGGACTCTACGAGCAGTACTTC	CASSSQGEGLYEQYF
TRBV7-2	-	TRBD1	TRBJ2-1	TGTGCCAGCAGCTTAACAGGGGCCAGCAATGAGCAGTTCTTC	CASSLTGASNEQFF
TRBV19	-	-	TRBJ2-7	TGTGCCACTCAAATGACGGCGGGGATCTACGAGCAGTACTTC	CATQMTAGIYEQYF
TRBV4-1	-	-	TRBJ1-2	TGCGCCAGCAGCTCCGACTCCTATGGCTACACCTTC	CASSSDSYGYTF
TRBV13	once	TRBD1	TRBJ1-3	TGTGCCAGCAGCACAGACGGGACAGGGCCTTCTGGAAACACCATATATTTT	CASSTDGTGPSGNTIYF
TRBV6-5	-	TRBD1	TRBJ1-1	TGTGCCAGCAGTTACTGGGACAGGGGGCAGACTGAAGCTTTCTTT	CASSYWDRGQTEAFF
TRBV7-9	-	-	TRBJ2-2	TGTGCCAGCAGCCCCGAAGAGGACGAAGCCGGGGAGCTGTTTTTT	CASSPEEDEAGELFF
TRBV2	-	-	TRBJ2-3	TGTGCCAGCAGTGATCCGACACTGACTAGCACAGATACGCAGTATTTT	CASSDPTLTSTDTQYF
TRBV4-1	-	-	TRBJ2-3	TGCGCCAGCAGCCAAGTCCCAGGATTCGCAGATACGCAGTATTTT	CASSQVPGFADTQYF
TRBV30	-	TRBD1	TRBJ1-4	TGTGCCTGGAGTGTAACAGGGGGCGGGAAACTGTTTTTT	CAWSVTGGGKLFF
TRBV6-5	-	-	TRBJ2-2	TGTGCCAGCAAGGGGACGTCTATTACCGGGGAGCTGTTTTTT	CASKGTSITGELFF
TRBV6-4	-	-	TRBJ1-6	TGTGCCAGCAGTAACCCACCCCTCCACTTT	CASSNPPLHF
TRBV7-9	-	-	TRBJ2-7	TGTGCCAGCAGCTCCGCTAGGGCGGCATTTACCTACGAGCAGTACTTC	CASSSARAAFTYEQYF
TRBV19	few	TRBD1	TRBJ2-3	TGTGCCACCTCGACAGGGGGCGTAGATACGCAGTATTTT	CATSTGGVDTQYF
TRBV6-5	-	TRBD1	TRBJ2-3	TGTGCCAGCAGTTACTCGGGGCAGGGGGCAGATACGCAGTATTTT	CASSYSGQGADTQYF
TRBV5-1	-	-	TRBJ2-7	TGCGCCAGCGTAGGGGAAAACTCCTACGAGCAGTACTTC	CASVGENSYEQYF
TRBV29-1	-	TRBD1	TRBJ2-2	TGCAGCGTTGGGGACAGGGGGCGCACCGGGGAGCTGTTTTTT	CSVGDRGRTGELFF
TRBV10-3	-	-	TRBJ2-1	TGTGCCATCAGATTAGACTCGAACAATGAGCAGTTCTTC	CAIRLDSNNEQFF